The 2 T cell receptor beta chains below all came from one sample that was sequenced in a study of OX40 agonist ivuxolimab in advanced cancers. Some clones are missing from TCRdb's copy, which holds only in-frame ones; the method was immunoSEQ multiplex PCR. This table holds about 53,000 clones, 84% found once. This material consisted of CD4+ or CD8+ T cells sorted from blood, taken in a trial of the OX40 agonist ivuxolimab. These receptors all stem from an adult with an advanced solid tumor such as melanoma, head and neck, liver or kidney cancer.

This sequence joins TRBV19 and TRBJ2-3; no definite D call. This CDR3 is 15 amino acids long. The germline V gene encodes CDR1 LNHDA and CDR2 SQIVND (reference sequence). The germline V and J ends were trimmed by 1 base and 0 bases, with 8 bases remaining between them. The CDR3 loop is CASSIGPYSTDTQYF. Here the CDR3 DNA reads TGTGCCAGTAGTATAGGGCCATATAGCACAGATACGCAGTATTTT.

The chain uses TRBV2 and TRBJ2-3; 10 positions match TRBD1. Trimming cost V 4 bases and J 3 bases; bases outside gene matches: 1. Germline values: CDR1 SNHLY, CDR2 FYNNEI. The CDR3 has 14 amino acids. Here the CDR3 reads CASSGTGGTDTQYF. CDR3 nucleotides: TGTGCCAGCAGTGGGACAGGGGGTACAGATACGCAGTATTTT.